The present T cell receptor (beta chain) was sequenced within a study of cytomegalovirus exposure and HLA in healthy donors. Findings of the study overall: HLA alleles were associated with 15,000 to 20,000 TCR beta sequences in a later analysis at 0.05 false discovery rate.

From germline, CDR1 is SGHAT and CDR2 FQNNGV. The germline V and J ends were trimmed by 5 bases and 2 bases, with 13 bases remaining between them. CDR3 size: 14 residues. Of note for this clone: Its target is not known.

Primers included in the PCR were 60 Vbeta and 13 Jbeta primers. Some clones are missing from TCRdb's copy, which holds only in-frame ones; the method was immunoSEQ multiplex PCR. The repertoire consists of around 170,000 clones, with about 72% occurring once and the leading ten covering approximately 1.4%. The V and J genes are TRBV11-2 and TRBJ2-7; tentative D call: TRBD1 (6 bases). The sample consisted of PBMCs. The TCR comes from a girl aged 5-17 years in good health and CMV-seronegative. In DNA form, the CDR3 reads TGTGCCAGCAGCCAGGGACACCTACCCTACGAGCAGTACTTC. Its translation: CASSQGHLPYEQYF.